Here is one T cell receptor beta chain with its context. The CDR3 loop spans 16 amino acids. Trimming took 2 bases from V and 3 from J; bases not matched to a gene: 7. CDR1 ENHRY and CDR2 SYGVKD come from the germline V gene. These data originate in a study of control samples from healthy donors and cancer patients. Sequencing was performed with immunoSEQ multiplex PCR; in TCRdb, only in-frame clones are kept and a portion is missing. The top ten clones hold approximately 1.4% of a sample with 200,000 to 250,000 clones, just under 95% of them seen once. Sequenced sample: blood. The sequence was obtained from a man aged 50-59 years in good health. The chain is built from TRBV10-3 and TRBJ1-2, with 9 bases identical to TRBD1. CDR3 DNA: TGTGCCATCAGTGAGACCACAGGGGGCGCCGACTATGGCTACACCTTC. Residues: CAISETTGGADYGYTF.